The rows below give T cell receptor beta chains drawn from one sample of a study of T cell repertoires in cytomegalovirus infection. TCRdb called the reads again in MiXCR, with one record for every CDR3 protein. This sample has more than 250,000 distinct CDR3 sequences, with about 13% found just once. The sequencing sample was made of PBMCs. All receptors derive from a human donor in good health (CMV status not recorded). Some clones in this sample may be carry-over from other donors' samples. Each CDR3 is given with its conserved first and last residue. A D gene is named only where the DNA matches it firmly. Clone size appears in some rows only: once, few, many, or a class for an expanded clone.

DNA,CDR3,V,D,J,size
TGTGCCAGCGCCGAGACTAGCGGGAGTGTCTACGAGCAGTACTTC,CASAETSGSVYEQYF,TRBV28,TRBD2,TRBJ2-7,many
TGTGCCAGCAGCTTGTTGGTCGGACAGGAGAACCCCCGAGAGACCCAGTACTTC,CASSLLVGQENPRETQYF,TRBV5-6,TRBD1,TRBJ2-5,few
TGTGCCAGCAGTCCTGGACACGCCAATAATCAGCCCCAGCATTTT,CASSPGHANNQPQHF,TRBV12-3/TRBV12-4,NA,TRBJ1-5,NA
TGCAGTGTCTGGAGAGCGACAGATACGCAGTATTTT,CSVWRATDTQYF,TRBV20-1,NA,TRBJ2-3,NA
TGTGCCAGCAGCACCCCAGGGCGGGAGACCCAGTACTTC,CASSTPGRETQYF,TRBV7-2,NA,TRBJ2-5,many
TGTGCCAGCAGCCAAGATCTTGAGGTTGGTAGCGGGCAGGCTCATGAGCAGTTCTTC,CASSQDLEVGSGQAHEQFF,TRBV4-2,TRBD2,TRBJ2-1,NA
TGTGCCAGCAGCCTCACCCCGCAGGGAGCCTACGAGCAGTACTTC,CASSLTPQGAYEQYF,TRBV27,NA,TRBJ2-7,many
TGTGCCAGCAGCACGACAGGGAGAACTGAAGCTTTCTTT,CASSTTGRTEAFF,TRBV7-9,TRBD1,TRBJ1-1,NA
TGTGCCAGCAGCCTGGGACCTAGCATGGATACGCAGTATTTT,CASSLGPSMDTQYF,TRBV7-8,NA,TRBJ2-3,many
TGTGCCAGTAGTACTCTTATACAGGGTTCCAGCTCCTACGAGCAGTACTTC,CASSTLIQGSSSYEQYF,TRBV19,NA,TRBJ2-7,few
TGCAGTGCTAGTGGGGACAGGGGATTCCATGGCTACACCTTC,CSASGDRGFHGYTF,TRBV20-1,TRBD1,TRBJ1-2,many
TGTGCCAGCAGCTTAGGTTGGGCCTACAATGAGCAGTTCTTC,CASSLGWAYNEQFF,TRBV11-3,NA,TRBJ2-1,many
TGTGCCAGCAGCCCACCTGGAGCGGGCTCCTACAATGAGCAGTTCTTC,CASSPPGAGSYNEQFF,TRBV7-8,NA,TRBJ2-1,many
TGTGCCAGCAGTCCGGCAATGGTTGAGCAGTTCTTC,CASSPAMVEQFF,TRBV6-1,NA,TRBJ2-1,many
TGTGCCAGCAGCCTACATCAAGGGGGGCCGAGCACTGAAGCTTTCTTT,CASSLHQGGPSTEAFF,TRBV12-3/TRBV12-4,NA,TRBJ1-1,NA
TGTGCCAGCAGCCAAGATGTGGAGCTATTTGAAAAACTGTTTTTT,CASSQDVELFEKLFF,TRBV14,NA,TRBJ1-4,few
TGTGCCAGCAGTAATACAGGGTCGACGGGCAATCAGCCCCAGCATTTT,CASSNTGSTGNQPQHF,TRBV2,NA,TRBJ1-5,few
TGCAGCGTTGTTGGGAGGACTAGCACAGATACGCAGTATTTT,CSVVGRTSTDTQYF,TRBV29-1,NA,TRBJ2-3,few
TGTGCCAGCAGGTCCGCGGCTTCTTATGGCTACACCTTC,CASRSAASYGYTF,TRBV6-2/TRBV6-3,NA,TRBJ1-2,few
TGCGCCAGCAGCTATACACTAGCGGGAAGGTTTCGGTTCTTC,CASSYTLAGRFRFF,TRBV4-1,TRBD2,TRBJ2-1,NA
TGTGCCAGTAGTAGGAGACAGACGAACACTGAAGCTTTCTTT,CASSRRQTNTEAFF,TRBV19,NA,TRBJ1-1,NA
TGTGCCAGCGGGACAGGGCCCGAAAAACTGTTTTTT,CASGTGPEKLFF,TRBV18,TRBD1,TRBJ1-4,NA
TGTGCCAGCAGCTATGGACAGGGGGCGTCAGATACGCAGTATTTT,CASSYGQGASDTQYF,TRBV11-1,TRBD1,TRBJ2-3,NA